The 24 T cell receptor beta chains in this list originate from one sample, sequenced in a study of memory B cells and T cells in multiple sclerosis. After stimulus-free culture, autoproliferating CFSE-dim and non-proliferating CFSE-high T cells were sequenced separately. Replicate wells were pooled after less than eight days of stimulus-free culture of 5x10^7 CFSE-labeled PBMCs. Measured with immunoSEQ multiplex PCR; TCRdb has only the in-frame clones, and not every one. The repertoire holds 40,000 to 50,000 clones, with around 79% as singletons. Their specific antigens are unknown. Specimen: PBMCs from blood kept in culture. The origin of the receptors is a human donor with multiple sclerosis.

J is TRBJ2-7 and V is TRBV10-1; weak D call: TRBD2 (5 bases). The ends were cut back, 5 bases at V and 6 bases at J, with 14 bases in the middle. CDR1 is WNHNN, CDR2 SYGVQD, per germline (reference sequence). The CDR3 covers 13 residues. CDR3 bases: TGCGCCAGCAGTACCCAGCTAGCAGGCGAGCAGTACTTC. Translated: CASSTQLAGEQYF.

The V call is TRBV7-2, the J call TRBJ1-5; TRBD1 might be the D (6 bases). V was clipped by 3 bases and J by 1 base, with 22 bases between them. Per the germline V gene, CDR1 is SGHTA and CDR2 is FQGNSA. The CDR3 runs 19 residues. CDR3 region: CASSLFSGPGAGSNQPQHF. CDR3 sequence (DNA): TGTGCCAGCAGCTTGTTCTCGGGACCAGGGGCGGGAAGCAATCAGCCCCAGCATTTT.

The rearrangement links TRBV9 to TRBJ2-2; D not resolved. Germline V CDR1 and CDR2: SGDLS, YYNGEE. The CDR3 loop spans 15 amino acids. V lost 0 bases, J lost 6 bases, and 12 bases lay in between. In DNA form, the CDR3 reads TGTGCCAGCAGCGTAGTTGTGGGATCGGCCGGGGAGCTGTTTTTT. It translates to CASSVVVGSAGELFF. The variable domain in full, completed from reference TRBV9 and TRBJ2-2, reads DSGVTQTPKHLITATGQRVTLRCSPRSGDLSVYWYQQSLDQGLQFLIQYYNGEERAKGNILERFSAQQFPDLHSELNLSSLELGDSALYFCASSVVVGSAGELFFGEGSRLTVL.

The chain has TRBV11-2 and TRBJ1-1; no clear D gene. Germline V CDR1 and CDR2: SGHAT, FQNNGV. This CDR3 spans 14 amino acids. Trimming pared 5 bases from V and 6 bases from J, leaving 16 bases between. CDR3 residues: CASSPYMGYAEAFF. DNA of the CDR3: TGTGCCAGCAGCCCCTACATGGGTTACGCTGAAGCTTTCTTT.

V is TRBV29-1 and J is TRBJ1-4, with D perhaps matching TRBD1 (6 bases). Germline values: CDR1 SQVTM, CDR2 ANQGSEA. The CDR3 loop spans 14 amino acids. V was trimmed by 4 bases and J by 2 bases, leaving 11 bases between them. The CDR3 spells CSVGVGGTNEKLFF. The CDR3, as DNA: TGCAGCGTTGGTGTCGGGGGCACTAATGAAAAACTGTTTTTT.

The rearrangement joins TRBV6-5 to TRBJ1-1; D gene unclear. In germline, CDR1 is MNHEY, CDR2 SVGAGI. V lost 10 bases, J lost 0 bases, and 12 bases lay in between. This CDR3 has 13 amino acids. The DNA for the CDR3 is TGTGCCACCCTAAAGATGATGAACACTGAAGCTTTCTTT. It encodes CATLKMMNTEAFF.

The CDR3 sequence is CATSRDEFARSYYGYTF. In nucleotides, the CDR3 is TGTGCCACCAGCAGAGATGAGTTCGCCAGGAGTTACTATGGCTACACCTTC. This chain links TRBV15 with TRBJ1-2; D gene unclear. Trimming stripped 0 bases from V and 3 bases from J, with 17 bases between. This CDR3 region has 17 residues. Germline V lookup: CDR1 LNHNV, CDR2 YYDKDF (reference sequence). The whole variable domain, filled in from reference TRBV15 and TRBJ1-2, reads DAMVIQNPRYQVTQFGKPVTLSCSQTLNHNVMYWYQQKSSQAPKLLFHYYDKDFNNEADTPDNFQSRRPNTSFCFLDIRSPGLGDTAMYLCATSRDEFARSYYGYTFGSGTRLTVV.

In its sample, this clone was seen a few times. V gene TRBV19 combines with J gene TRBJ1-5; D possibly corresponds to TRBD1 (5 bases). CDR1 LNHDA and CDR2 SQIVND come from the germline V gene (reference sequence). Trimming shortened V by 1 base and J by 6 bases, and 13 bases separated the two germline ends. The CDR3 spans 15 residues. CDR3 nucleotides: TGTGCCAGTAGTATAGGATGGGGGAATGGTCAGCCCCAGCATTTT. Its protein product is CASSIGWGNGQPQHF.

The chain joins TRBV5-4 to TRBJ1-3, with D hard to call. The CDR3 runs to 15 residues. In germline, CDR1 is SGHNT, CDR2 YYREEE (reference sequence). Trimming left V 0 bases short and J 1 base short, with 8 bases between. The CDR3 DNA reads as TGTGCCAGCAGCTTGGAGAGGGCTTCTGGAAACACCATATATTTT. It specifies CASSLERASGNTIYF. Using reference TRBV5-4 and TRBJ1-3 for the parts outside the CDR3, the full variable domain is ETGVTQSPTHLIKTRGQQVTLRCSSQSGHNTVSWYQQALGQGPQFIFQYYREEENGRGNFPPRFSGLQFPNYSSELNVNALELDDSALYLCASSLERASGNTIYFGEGSWLTVV.

The chain employs TRBV4-1 and TRBJ2-7, with a tentative D call TRBD1 (5 bases). Trimming stripped 5 bases from V and 2 bases from J, with 16 bases between. The CDR3 covers 15 residues. CDR1 is MGHRA and CDR2 is YSYEKL in the germline V gene. As DNA, the CDR3 is TGCGCCAGCAGCAGAACTCAGGGTGCCCCCTACGAGCAGTACTTC. Encoded protein: CASSRTQGAPYEQYF.

This clone showed up just once. The chain recombines TRBV11-2 with TRBJ2-5; D is possibly TRBD1 (5 bases). This CDR3 contains 12 residues. The germline V gene has CDR1 SGHAT and CDR2 FQNNGV. V dropped 2 bases and J dropped 4 bases, with 5 bases sitting between them. The CDR3 reads CASSLQGETQYF. CDR3 sequence (DNA): TGTGCCAGCAGCTTACAGGGAGAGACCCAGTACTTC.

The V and J genes are TRBV11-2 and TRBJ2-7; D gene unclear. CDR1 is SGHAT, CDR2 FQNNGV, per germline. The V gene lost 4 bases and the J gene lost 0 bases, with 10 bases spanning the gap. The CDR3 is 14 amino acids. In DNA form, the CDR3 reads TGTGCCAGCAGCTCCCTCGGCCCCTCCTACGAGCAGTACTTC. This codes for CASSSLGPSYEQYF. The full variable domain, with the rest looked up from reference TRBV11-2 and TRBJ2-7, is EAGVAQSPRYKIIEKRQSVAFWCNPISGHATLYWYQQILGQGPKLLIQFQNNGVVDDSQLPKDRFSAERLKGVDSTLKIQPAKLEDSAVYLCASSSLGPSYEQYFGPGTRLTVT.

V gene TRBV19 combines with J gene TRBJ1-1; no reliable D call. V was shortened by 2 bases and J by 4 bases, with 8 bases between the two germline ends. The CDR3 covers 13 residues. Germline V gene data show CDR1 as LNHDA and CDR2 as SQIVND (reference sequence). The CDR3 region has the DNA TGTGCCAGTAGTATAACATTCTCCACTGAAGCTTTCTTT. It yields the protein CASSITFSTEAFF.

The chain joins TRBV5-1 to TRBJ1-3; 8 bases fit TRBD1. J was trimmed by 0 bases and V by 3 bases; bases with no gene match: 5. Germline assignment: CDR1 SGHRS and CDR2 YFSETQ. The CDR3 is 16 residues long. Here the CDR3 reads CASSSGQGHSGNTIYF. CDR3 coding DNA: TGCGCCAGCAGCTCCGGACAGGGTCACTCTGGAAACACCATATATTTT. The full variable domain, with the rest looked up from reference TRBV5-1 and TRBJ1-3, is KAGVTQTPRYLIKTRGQQVTLSCSPISGHRSVSWYQQTPGQGLQFLFEYFSETQRNKGNFPGRFSGRQFSNSRSEMNVSTLELGDSALYLCASSSGQGHSGNTIYFGEGSWLTVV.

The chain links TRBV5-8 to TRBJ1-6; TRBD1 agrees at 7 bases. This CDR3 contains 14 residues. Per the germline V gene, CDR1 is SGHTS and CDR2 is YDEGEE. V was pared by 1 base and J by 6 bases, with 1 base of the junction left unmatched. DNA of the CDR3: TGTGCCAGCAGCTTGAACAGGGGTAATTCACCCCTCCACTTT. The encoded protein is CASSLNRGNSPLHF.

This clone was counted between two and nine times. J is TRBJ1-2 and V is TRBV19; 8 positions match TRBD1. The CDR3 covers 14 residues. Looked up from germline, CDR1 is LNHDA and CDR2 is SQIVND (reference sequence). V was clipped by 4 bases and J by 4 bases; unmatched bases: 5. DNA of the CDR3: TGTGCCAGTAGTACAACAGACAGGGGCTATGGCTACACCTTC. As protein: CASSTTDRGYGYTF.

J is TRBJ2-1 and V is TRBV13; 12 bases align to TRBD2. V trimming: 0 bases; J trimming: 10 bases; junction bases outside the gene matches: 7. The germline V gene has CDR1 PRHDT and CDR2 FYEKMQ (reference sequence). The CDR3 is 16 residues long. In nucleotides, the CDR3 is TGTGCCAGCAGCTTAGGCATAGTACTAGCGGGGGGAGAGCAGTTCTTC. Protein: CASSLGIVLAGGEQFF.

This clone occurred once. The rearrangement joins TRBV19 to TRBJ2-3, with 8 nucleotides matching TRBD2. Germline assignment: CDR1 LNHDA and CDR2 SQIVND (reference sequence). The CDR3 is 15 amino acids. The V and J ends lost 6 bases and 7 bases, in that order; junction bases with no gene match: 12. CDR3 residues: CASSTLADSGHTQYF. CDR3 sequence (DNA): TGTGCCAGTAGCACACTAGCGGACTCAGGACATACGCAGTATTTT.

The chain employs TRBV29-1 and TRBJ2-3; D possibly corresponds to TRBD2 (5 bases). With 3 bases removed from V and 1 base from J, the gap between germline ends came to 11 bases. The CDR3 runs 14 residues. Germline V gene sequence: CDR1 SQVTM, CDR2 ANQGSEA. The CDR3 nucleotides read TGCAGCGTTGATTCCCGGCGGGGCACAGATACGCAGTATTTT. Encoded protein: CSVDSRRGTDTQYF.

This clone was seen a handful of times. This chain connects TRBV30 to TRBJ1-2; the match to TRBD1 covers 8 bases. The CDR3 contains 13 residues. CDR1 GTSNPN and CDR2 SVGIG come from the germline V gene (reference sequence). The V gene end was trimmed by 6 bases and the J gene end by 5 bases; junction bases not matched to a gene: 8. The CDR3 reads CACPGTGVYGYTF. CDR3 sequence (DNA): TGTGCCTGCCCCGGGACAGGAGTTTATGGCTACACCTTC.

The CDR3 is CRITLGETQYF. The CDR3 nucleotides read TGCAGGATAACCCTGGGGGAGACCCAGTACTTC. The chain combines TRBV20-1 with TRBJ2-5, with no clear D. The germline V gene has CDR1 DFQATT and CDR2 SNEGSKA (reference sequence). There are 11 residues in the CDR3.

The V gene is TRBV5-4, the J gene TRBJ1-2, with D possibly matching TRBD1 (5 bases). This CDR3 contains 16 residues. V lost 9 bases and J 0 bases, leaving 21 bases between the germline ends. CDR1 SGHNT and CDR2 YYREEE come from the germline V gene (reference sequence). The CDR3 sequence is CATRRGVRESNYGYTF. CDR3 coding DNA: TGTGCCACCCGGAGAGGGGTGAGGGAATCTAACTATGGCTACACCTTC. The variable domain in full, with the rest retrieved from reference TRBV5-4 and TRBJ1-2, is ETGVTQSPTHLIKTRGQQVTLRCSSQSGHNTVSWYQQALGQGPQFIFQYYREEENGRGNFPPRFSGLQFPNYSSELNVNALELDDSALYLCATRRGVRESNYGYTFGSGTRLTVV.

The V and J genes are TRBV29-1 and TRBJ1-2, with D maybe TRBD1 (6 bases). Trimming removed 2 bases at V and 2 bases at J, with 9 bases between. The CDR3 is 13 amino acids. From germline, CDR1 is SQVTM and CDR2 ANQGSEA. The CDR3 nucleotides read TGCAGCGTTGAACAGGGGACCAACTATGGCTACACCTTC. Protein sequence: CSVEQGTNYGYTF.

This clone was found a few times. V gene TRBV7-2 combines with J gene TRBJ1-4, with D unresolved. From germline, CDR1 is SGHTA and CDR2 FQGNSA. V lost 2 bases and J 6 bases, leaving 7 bases between the germline ends. The CDR3 has 13 residues. The CDR3 loop reads CASSLTTHEKLFF. The CDR3 coding sequence is TGTGCCAGCAGCTTAACAACACATGAAAAACTGTTTTTT.